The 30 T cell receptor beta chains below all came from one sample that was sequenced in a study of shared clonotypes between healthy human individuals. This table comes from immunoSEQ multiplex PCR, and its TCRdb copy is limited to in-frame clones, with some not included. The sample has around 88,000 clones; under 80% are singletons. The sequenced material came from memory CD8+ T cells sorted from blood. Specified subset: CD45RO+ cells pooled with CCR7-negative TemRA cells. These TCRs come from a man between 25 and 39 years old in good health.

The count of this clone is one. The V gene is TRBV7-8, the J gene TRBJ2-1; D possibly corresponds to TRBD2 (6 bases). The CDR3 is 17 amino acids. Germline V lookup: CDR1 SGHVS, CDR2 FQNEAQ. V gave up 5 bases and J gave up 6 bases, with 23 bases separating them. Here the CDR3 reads CASSRSFTGVRVNEQFF. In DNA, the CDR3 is TGTGCCAGCAGCCGGAGCTTTACGGGAGTCCGGGTCAATGAGCAGTTCTTC.

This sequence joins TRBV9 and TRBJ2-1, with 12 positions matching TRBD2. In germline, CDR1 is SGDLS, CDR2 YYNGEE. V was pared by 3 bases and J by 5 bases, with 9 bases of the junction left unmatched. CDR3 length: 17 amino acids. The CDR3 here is CASSGRTGLAGHNEQFF. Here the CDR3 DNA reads TGTGCCAGCAGCGGTAGGACAGGACTAGCGGGGCACAATGAGCAGTTCTTC. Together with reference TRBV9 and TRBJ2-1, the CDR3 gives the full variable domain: DSGVTQTPKHLITATGQRVTLRCSPRSGDLSVYWYQQSLDQGLQFLIQYYNGEERAKGNILERFSAQQFPDLHSELNLSSLELGDSALYFCASSGRTGLAGHNEQFFGPGTRLTVL.

This CDR3 is CASSSTSVYTDTQYF. In nucleotides, the CDR3 is TGTGCCAGCAGCTCCACTAGCGTGTACACAGATACGCAGTATTTT. J is TRBJ2-3 and V is TRBV5-4; 7 bases fit TRBD2. The CDR3 spans 15 residues. Germline lookup yields CDR1 SGHNT and CDR2 YYREEE (reference sequence). The ends lost 3 bases at V and 2 bases at J; junction bases unmatched: 6.

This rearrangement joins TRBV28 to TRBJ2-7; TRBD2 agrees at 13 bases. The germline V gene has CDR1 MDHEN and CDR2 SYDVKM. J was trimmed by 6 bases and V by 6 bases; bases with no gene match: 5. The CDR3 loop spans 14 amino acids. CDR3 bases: TGTGCCAGCAGATGGACTAGCGGGAGTGGCGAGCAGTACTTC. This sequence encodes CASRWTSGSGEQYF.

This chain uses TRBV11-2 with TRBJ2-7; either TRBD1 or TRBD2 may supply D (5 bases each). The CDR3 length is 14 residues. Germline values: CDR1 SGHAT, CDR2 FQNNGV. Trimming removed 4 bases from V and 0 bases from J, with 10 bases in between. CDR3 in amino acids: CASSSRDGSYEQYF. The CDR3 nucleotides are TGTGCCAGCAGCTCCAGGGACGGCTCCTACGAGCAGTACTTC.

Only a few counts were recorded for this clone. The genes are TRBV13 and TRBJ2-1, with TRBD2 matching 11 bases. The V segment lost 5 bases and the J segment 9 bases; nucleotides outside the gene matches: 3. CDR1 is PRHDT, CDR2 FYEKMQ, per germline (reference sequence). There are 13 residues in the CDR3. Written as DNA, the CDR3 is TGTGCCAGCAGCGCACTAGCGGGAGTTGAGCAGTTCTTC. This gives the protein CASSALAGVEQFF.

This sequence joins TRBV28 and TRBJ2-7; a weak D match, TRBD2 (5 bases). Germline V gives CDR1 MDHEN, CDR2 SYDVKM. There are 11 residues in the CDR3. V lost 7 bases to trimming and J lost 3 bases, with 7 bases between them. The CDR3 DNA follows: TGTGCCAGCAAACGGGACTACGAGCAGTACTTC. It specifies CASKRDYEQYF. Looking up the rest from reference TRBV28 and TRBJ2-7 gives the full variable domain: DVKVTQSSRYLVKRTGEKVFLECVQDMDHENMFWYRQDPGLGLRLIYFSYDVKMKEKGDIPEGYSVSREKKERFSLILESASTNQTSMYLCASKRDYEQYFGPGTRLTVT.

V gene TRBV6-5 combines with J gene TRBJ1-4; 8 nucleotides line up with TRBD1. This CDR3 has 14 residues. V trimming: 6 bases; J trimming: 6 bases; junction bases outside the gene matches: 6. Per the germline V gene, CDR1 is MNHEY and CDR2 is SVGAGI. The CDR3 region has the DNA TGTGCCAGCAGCAGGACAGGGAGCGATGAAAAACTGTTTTTT. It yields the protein CASSRTGSDEKLFF.

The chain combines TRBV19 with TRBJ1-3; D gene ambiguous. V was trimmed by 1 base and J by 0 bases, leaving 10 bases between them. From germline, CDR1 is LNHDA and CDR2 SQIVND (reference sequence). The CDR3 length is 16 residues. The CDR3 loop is CASSIAGLSSGNTIYF. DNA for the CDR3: TGTGCCAGTAGTATAGCTGGGCTCTCCTCTGGAAACACCATATATTTT.

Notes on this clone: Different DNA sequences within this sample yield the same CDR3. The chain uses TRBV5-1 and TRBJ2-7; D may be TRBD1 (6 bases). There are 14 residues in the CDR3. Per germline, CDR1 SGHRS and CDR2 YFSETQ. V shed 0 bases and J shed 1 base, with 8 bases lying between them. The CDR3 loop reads CASSLAGTSYEQYF. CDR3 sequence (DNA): TGCGCCAGCAGCTTGGCAGGGACATCCTACGAGCAGTACTTC.

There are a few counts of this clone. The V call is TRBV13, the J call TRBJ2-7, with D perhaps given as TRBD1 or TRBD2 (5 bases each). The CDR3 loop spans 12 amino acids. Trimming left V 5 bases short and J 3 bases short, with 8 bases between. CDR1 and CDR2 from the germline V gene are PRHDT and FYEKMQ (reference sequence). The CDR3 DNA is TGTGCCAGCAGCCGGGACCACTACGAGCAGTACTTC. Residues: CASSRDHYEQYF.

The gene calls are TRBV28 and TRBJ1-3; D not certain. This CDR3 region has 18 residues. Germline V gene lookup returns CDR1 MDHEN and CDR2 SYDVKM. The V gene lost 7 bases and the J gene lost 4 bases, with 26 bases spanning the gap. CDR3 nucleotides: TGTGCCAGCACCCGAATAATTAGGTTGCACTCTTCCGGAAACACCATATATTTT. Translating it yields CASTRIIRLHSSGNTIYF.

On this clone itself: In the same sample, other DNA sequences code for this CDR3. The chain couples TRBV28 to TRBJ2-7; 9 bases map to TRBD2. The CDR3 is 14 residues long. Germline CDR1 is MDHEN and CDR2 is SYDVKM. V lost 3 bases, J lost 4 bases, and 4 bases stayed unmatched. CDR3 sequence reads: CASSLSAGGYEQYF. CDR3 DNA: TGTGCCAGCAGTTTGAGCGCGGGAGGGTACGAGCAGTACTTC.

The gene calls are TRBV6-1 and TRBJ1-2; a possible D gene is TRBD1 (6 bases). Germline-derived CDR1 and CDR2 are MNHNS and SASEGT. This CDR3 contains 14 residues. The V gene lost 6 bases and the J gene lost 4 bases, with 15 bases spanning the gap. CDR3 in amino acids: CASRGAGGPYGYTF. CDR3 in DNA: TGTGCCAGCAGGGGGGCGGGCGGACCCTATGGCTACACCTTC.

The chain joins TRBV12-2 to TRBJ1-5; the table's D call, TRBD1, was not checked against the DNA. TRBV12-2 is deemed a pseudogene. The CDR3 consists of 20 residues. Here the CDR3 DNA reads TGTGCAAGTCGCTTAGGTGGTTCTACAGGGGGCAGTTTCGGCAATCAGCCCCAGCATTTT. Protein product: CASRLGGSTGGSFGNQPQHF.

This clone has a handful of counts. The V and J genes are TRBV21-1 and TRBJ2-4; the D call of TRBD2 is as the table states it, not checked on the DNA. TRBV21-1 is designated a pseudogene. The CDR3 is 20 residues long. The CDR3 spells CASSKAPTGGPFSPKNIQYF. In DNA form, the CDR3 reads TGTGCCAGCAGCAAAGCCCCAACGGGAGGGCCATTTTCCCCCAAAAACATTCAGTACTTC.

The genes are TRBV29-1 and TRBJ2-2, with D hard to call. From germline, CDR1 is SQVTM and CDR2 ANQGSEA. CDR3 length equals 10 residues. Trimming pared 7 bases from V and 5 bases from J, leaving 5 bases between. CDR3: CSGGTGELFF. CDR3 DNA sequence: TGCAGCGGAGGAACCGGGGAGCTGTTTTTT.

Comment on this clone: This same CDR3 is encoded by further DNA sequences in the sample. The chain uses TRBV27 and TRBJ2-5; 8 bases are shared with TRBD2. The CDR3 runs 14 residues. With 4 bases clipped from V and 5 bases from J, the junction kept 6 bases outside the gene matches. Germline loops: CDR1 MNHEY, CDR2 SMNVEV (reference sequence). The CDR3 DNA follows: TGTGCCAGCAGTTCCCAGCGGGAGCAGGAGACCCAGTACTTC. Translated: CASSSQREQETQYF.

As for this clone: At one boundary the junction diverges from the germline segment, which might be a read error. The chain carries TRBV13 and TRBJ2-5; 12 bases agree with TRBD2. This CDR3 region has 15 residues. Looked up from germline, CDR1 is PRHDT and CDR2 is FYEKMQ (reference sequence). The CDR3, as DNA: TGTGCCAGCAGCCCCCGGACTAGCGGGGAAGAGGCCCAGTACTTC. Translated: CASSPRTSGEEAQYF.

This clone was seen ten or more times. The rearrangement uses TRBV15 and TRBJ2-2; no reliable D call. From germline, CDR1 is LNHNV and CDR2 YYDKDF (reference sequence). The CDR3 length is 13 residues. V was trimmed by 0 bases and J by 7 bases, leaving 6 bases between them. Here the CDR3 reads CATSRDFGGELFF. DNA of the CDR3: TGTGCCACCAGCAGAGATTTCGGCGGGGAGCTGTTTTTT.

CDR3 in DNA: TGTGCCAGCTCACCAGGAATTGACGGGGATACGCAGTATTTT. Protein sequence: CASSPGIDGDTQYF. The rearrangement links TRBV18 to TRBJ2-3; D gene unclear. Germline CDR1 and CDR2: KGHSH and LQKENI. Trimming took off 2 bases at V and 6 bases at J, with 12 bases between the two ends. The CDR3 covers 14 residues.

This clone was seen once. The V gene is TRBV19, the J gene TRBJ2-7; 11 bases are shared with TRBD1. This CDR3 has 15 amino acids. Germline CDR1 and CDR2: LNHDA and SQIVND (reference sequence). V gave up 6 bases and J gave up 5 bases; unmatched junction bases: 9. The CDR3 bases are TGTGCCAGTAGGCAACCGGGACAGGGGGACGACGAGCAGTACTTC. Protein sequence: CASRQPGQGDDEQYF. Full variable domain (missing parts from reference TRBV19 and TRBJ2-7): DGGITQSPKYLFRKEGQNVTLSCEQNLNHDAMYWYRQDPGQGLRLIYYSQIVNDFQKGDIAEGYSVSREKKESFPLTVTSAQKNPTAFYLCASRQPGQGDDEQYFGPGTRLTVT.

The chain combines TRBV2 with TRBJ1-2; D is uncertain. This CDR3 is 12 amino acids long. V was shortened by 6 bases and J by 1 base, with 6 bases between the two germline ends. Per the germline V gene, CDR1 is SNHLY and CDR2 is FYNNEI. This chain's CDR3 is CASRGDNYGYTF. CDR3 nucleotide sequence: TGTGCCAGCAGGGGAGATAACTATGGCTACACCTTC.

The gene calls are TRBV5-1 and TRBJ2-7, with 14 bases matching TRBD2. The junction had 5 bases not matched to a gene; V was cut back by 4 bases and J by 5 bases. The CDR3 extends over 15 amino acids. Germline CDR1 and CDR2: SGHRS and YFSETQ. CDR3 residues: CASSLTSGRAHEQYF. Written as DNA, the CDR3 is TGCGCCAGCAGCCTGACTAGCGGGAGGGCCCACGAGCAGTACTTC.

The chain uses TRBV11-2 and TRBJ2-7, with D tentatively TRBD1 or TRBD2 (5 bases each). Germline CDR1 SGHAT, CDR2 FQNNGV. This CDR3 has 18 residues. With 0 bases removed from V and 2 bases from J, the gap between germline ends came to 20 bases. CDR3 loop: CASSLDLPLTGPTYEQYF. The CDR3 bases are TGTGCCAGCAGCTTAGATCTACCCCTAACGGGACCAACCTACGAGCAGTACTTC. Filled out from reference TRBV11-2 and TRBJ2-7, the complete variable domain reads EAGVAQSPRYKIIEKRQSVAFWCNPISGHATLYWYQQILGQGPKLLIQFQNNGVVDDSQLPKDRFSAERLKGVDSTLKIQPAKLEDSAVYLCASSLDLPLTGPTYEQYFGPGTRLTVT.

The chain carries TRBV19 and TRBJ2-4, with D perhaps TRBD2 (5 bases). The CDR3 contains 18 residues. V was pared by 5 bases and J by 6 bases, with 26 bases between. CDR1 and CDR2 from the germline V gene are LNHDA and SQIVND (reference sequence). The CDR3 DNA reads TGTGCCAGTAGTCTACGGACGAGGGTAGCGATAGTTTCAAACATTCAGTACTTC. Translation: CASSLRTRVAIVSNIQYF.

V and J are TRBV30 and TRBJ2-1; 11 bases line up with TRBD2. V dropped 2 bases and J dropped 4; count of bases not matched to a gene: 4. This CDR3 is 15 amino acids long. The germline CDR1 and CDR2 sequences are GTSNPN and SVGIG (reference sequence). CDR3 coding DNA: TGTGCCTGGAGTAGGGGACTAGCGGAATACAATGAGCAGTTCTTC. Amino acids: CAWSRGLAEYNEQFF.

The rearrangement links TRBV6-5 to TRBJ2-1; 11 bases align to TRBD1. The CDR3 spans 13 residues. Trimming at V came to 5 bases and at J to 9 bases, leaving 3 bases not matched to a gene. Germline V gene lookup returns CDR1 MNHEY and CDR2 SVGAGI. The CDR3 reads CASSRDRGIEQFF. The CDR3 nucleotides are TGTGCCAGCAGTCGGGACAGGGGGATTGAGCAGTTCTTC.

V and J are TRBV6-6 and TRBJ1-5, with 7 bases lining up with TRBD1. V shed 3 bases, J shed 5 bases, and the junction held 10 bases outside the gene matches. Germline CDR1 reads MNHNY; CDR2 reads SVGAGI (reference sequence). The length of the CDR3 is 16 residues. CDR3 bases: TGTGCCAGCAGTTATGCCCTAGACAGGGCAGATCAGCCCCAGCATTTT. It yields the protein CASSYALDRADQPQHF.

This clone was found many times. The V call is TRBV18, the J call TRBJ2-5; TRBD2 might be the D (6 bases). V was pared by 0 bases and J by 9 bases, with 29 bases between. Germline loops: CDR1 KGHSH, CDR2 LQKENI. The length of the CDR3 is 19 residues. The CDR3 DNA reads TGTGCCAGCTCACCACCGCTCGGGAGCAGGGTGGATTATTATGCGGCCCAGTACTTC. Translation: CASSPPLGSRVDYYAAQYF.